The clone carrying this T cell receptor (beta chain) was counted between two and nine times. The antigen remains undetermined. The sample belongs to a study of response to subunit inactivated influenza vaccine. Study results and limitations: Each seasonal influenza vaccination recruits few new T cells, the authors suggested.

V was clipped by 0 bases and J by 2 bases, with 10 bases between them. Germline V gene data show CDR1 as DFQATT and CDR2 as SNEGSKA (reference sequence). CDR3 length: 14 residues. Each CDR3 protein is one row after TCRdb ran MiXCR on the RT-PCR reads. The top ten clones hold roughly a tenth of a sample with about 800,000 distinct CDR3 sequences, 21% of them seen once. The chain joins TRBV20-1 to TRBJ1-2, with a possible D match to TRBD1 (6 bases). This clonotype originated in a man aged 50-60 years who received an inactivated influenza vaccine. Sequencing was performed on PBMCs from blood, taken roughly 5 days after vaccination. The CDR3 nucleotides are TGCAGTGCTAGAGATATACAGGGCAACTATGGCTACACCTTC. Protein product: CSARDIQGNYGYTF.